These 19 T cell receptor beta chains came from one sample sequenced in a study of T and B cells in COVID-19 patients. Multiplex PCR with BIOMED2 TRB-A/B primer pools amplified TRB rearrangements. TCRdb recomputed calls from the multiplex PCR reads with MiXCR, one row per CDR3 protein. The table records about 23,000 distinct CDR3 sequences, around 30% of them present only once. Each TRB amplification used about 250-550 ng of genomic DNA from blood. The specimen was blood. The source of these receptors is a human donor who had recovered from COVID-19.

The rearrangement joins TRBV18 to TRBJ2-7; 13 bases line up with TRBD2. Germline loops: CDR1 KGHSH, CDR2 LQKENI. V was pared by 3 bases and J by 7 bases, with 9 bases of the junction left unmatched. The CDR3 spans 16 residues. The CDR3 loop is CASSPLLGLAGDEQYF. The CDR3, as DNA: TGTGCCAGCTCACCCCTACTTGGACTAGCGGGGGATGAGCAGTACTTC.

This clonotype has more than one count but fewer than ten. V gene TRBV27 combines with J gene TRBJ1-1; no clear D gene. V lost 2 bases to trimming and J lost 4 bases, with 11 bases between them. This CDR3 is built from 14 residues. Germline assignment: CDR1 MNHEY and CDR2 SMNVEV (reference sequence). CDR3 nucleotides: TGTGCCAGCAGTTTAGGAAAAAGTAGCACTGAAGCTTTCTTT. The encoded protein is CASSLGKSSTEAFF.

This clonotype was seen only a few times. The rearrangement joins TRBV12-3 or TRBV12-4 to TRBJ1-6, with a tentative D call TRBD1 (6 bases). The CDR3 runs to 15 residues. Trimming left V 4 bases short and J 3 bases short, with 10 bases between. CDR3 bases: TGTGCCAGCAGTTCGGGACAAGTCTATAATTCACCCCTCCACTTT. Protein: CASSSGQVYNSPLHF.

This clonotype occurred a few times. The chain couples TRBV6-5 to TRBJ2-1, with 7 bases lining up with TRBD1. The CDR3 has 15 residues. The ends lost 3 bases at V and 5 bases at J; junction bases unmatched: 7. Per germline, CDR1 MNHEY and CDR2 SVGAGI. The CDR3 DNA reads as TGTGCCAGCAGTTATCATGGGACAGCTAACAATGAGCAGTTCTTC. It translates to CASSYHGTANNEQFF.

The chain uses TRBV30 and TRBJ1-4, with a possible D match to TRBD1 (5 bases). Germline assignment: CDR1 GTSNPN and CDR2 SVGIG (reference sequence). Trimming removed 5 bases at V and 3 bases at J, with 13 bases between. The CDR3 contains 14 residues. In nucleotides, the CDR3 is TGTGCCTGGGCTCCTGGGGCGTCTAATGAAAAACTGTTTTTT. Translated: CAWAPGASNEKLFF. The whole variable domain, filled in from reference TRBV30 and TRBJ1-4, reads SQTIHQWPATLVQPVGSPLSLECTVEGTSNPNLYWYRQAAGRGLQLLFYSVGIGQISSEVPQNLSASRPQDRQFILSSKKLLLSDSGFYLCAWAPGASNEKLFFGSGTQLSVL.

This CDR3 reads CASSPGLIYYEQYF. The CDR3 bases are TGTGCCAGCAGCCCCGGACTGATTTACTACGAGCAGTACTTC. This chain links TRBV11-2 with TRBJ2-7; possibly TRBD2 for D (5 bases). The germline gives CDR1 SGHAT, CDR2 FQNNGV. The CDR3 is 14 residues long. Trimming stripped 5 bases from V and 3 bases from J, with 14 bases between.

This clonotype is medium-sized. This sequence joins TRBV6-5 and TRBJ2-3; D is uncertain. V was trimmed by 0 bases and J by 6 bases, leaving 7 bases between them. Germline V gene data show CDR1 as MNHEY and CDR2 as SVGAGI. The CDR3 is 13 amino acids. CDR3 region: CASSYSSSDTQYF. The CDR3 region has the DNA TGTGCCAGCAGTTACTCGTCTAGTGATACGCAGTATTTT.

The rearrangement links TRBV27 to TRBJ1-5; D gene uncertain. CDR1 is MNHEY and CDR2 is SMNVEV in the germline V gene (reference sequence). The V gene lost 3 bases and the J gene lost 3 bases, with 3 bases spanning the gap. There are 12 residues in the CDR3. The CDR3 nucleotides are TGTGCCAGCAGTTTTAACAATCAGCCCCAGCATTTT. Translating gives CASSFNNQPQHF.

By frequency in the sample, this clonotype is medium-sized. The chain is built from TRBV19 and TRBJ2-7; the D gene could be TRBD1 or TRBD2 (5 bases each). In germline, CDR1 is LNHDA, CDR2 SQIVND (reference sequence). CDR3 length: 15 residues. The V end lost 5 bases, the J end lost 0 bases, and 14 bases lay between the germline ends. CDR3 DNA: TGTGCCAGTAGTGCCGCCGGGACCGCCTCCTACGAGCAGTACTTC. Residues: CASSAAGTASYEQYF.

This clonotype was detected many times. The J gene is TRBJ2-1, the V gene TRBV27; 10 bases align to TRBD2. Germline-derived CDR1 and CDR2 are MNHEY and SMNVEV (reference sequence). V shed 4 bases and J 10 bases; nucleotides not matched to a gene: 16. The CDR3 has 17 amino acids. The CDR3: CASSSLGQRGGAMEQFF. The DNA of the CDR3 is TGTGCCAGCAGTTCCTTGGGCCAGCGGGGGGGAGCGATGGAGCAGTTCTTC.

This clonotype was seen a handful of times. This chain's CDR3 is CASSRADEKLFF. The CDR3 region has the DNA TGTGCCAGCAGCCGGGCGGATGAAAAACTGTTTTTT. The chain recombines TRBV14 with TRBJ1-4, with D unclear. CDR1 and CDR2 (germline): SGHDN, FVKESK. The CDR3 is made up of 12 amino acids. V was trimmed by 4 bases and J by 6 bases, leaving 6 bases between them.

There are a few counts of this clonotype. The rearrangement joins TRBV6-1 to TRBJ2-3; maybe TRBD2 (6 bases). The CDR3 spans 14 residues. V was shortened by 7 bases and J by 5 bases, with 16 bases between the two germline ends. CDR1 is MNHNS and CDR2 is SASEGT in the germline V gene. CDR3 DNA: TGTGCCAGCACCCGTCAGCGGAGGGAAGATACGCAGTATTTT. This encodes CASTRQRREDTQYF.

This clonotype appeared a few times. The chain combines TRBV6-1 with TRBJ2-7; perhaps TRBD1 as D (6 bases). Trimming took off 0 bases at V and 3 bases at J, with 24 bases between the two ends. The CDR3 is 19 residues long. CDR1 is MNHNS and CDR2 is SASEGT in the germline V gene. CDR3 sequence: CASSEAKRGSSFLNYEQYF. The CDR3 DNA follows: TGTGCCAGCAGTGAAGCCAAAAGGGGGAGTAGTTTCCTTAACTACGAGCAGTACTTC.

The sample holds a few counts of this clonotype. This chain uses TRBV18 with TRBJ2-5, with 13 bases aligning to TRBD2. CDR1 KGHSH and CDR2 LQKENI come from the germline V gene. V shed 3 bases and J 3 bases; nucleotides not matched to a gene: 4. The CDR3 totals 16 residues. The CDR3 DNA reads TGTGCCAGCTCACCTCGGACTAGCGGGGGAAAAGAGACCCAGTACTTC. It specifies CASSPRTSGGKETQYF.

The chain links TRBV20-1 to TRBJ2-3; 10 positions match TRBD2. Germline CDR1 DFQATT, CDR2 SNEGSKA (reference sequence). Trimming at V came to 3 bases and at J to 5 bases, leaving 2 bases not matched to a gene. This CDR3 is 13 amino acids long. The CDR3 sequence is CSASLAGVDTQYF. The CDR3 DNA is TGCAGTGCTAGCCTAGCGGGGGTAGATACGCAGTATTTT.

This sequence joins TRBV5-6 and TRBJ2-2; 7 nucleotides agree with TRBD1. Looked up from germline, CDR1 is SGHDT and CDR2 is YYEEEE. The CDR3 has 15 amino acids. Trimming cost V 4 bases and J 7 bases; bases outside gene matches: 10. The CDR3 here is CASSPQTGLGGELFF. The CDR3 nucleotides read TGTGCCAGCAGCCCCCAGACAGGGCTCGGCGGGGAGCTGTTTTTT.

This chain uses TRBV18 with TRBJ1-5; 8 nucleotides line up with TRBD1. The germline V gene has CDR1 KGHSH and CDR2 LQKENI. The CDR3 extends over 16 amino acids. The trim removed 3 bases at V and 0 bases at J, leaving 4 bases unmatched. Here the CDR3 DNA reads TGTGCCAGCTCACCTACAGGGGGGAGTAGCAATCAGCCCCAGCATTTT. Encoded protein: CASSPTGGSSNQPQHF.

This clonotype is judged medium-sized. The rearrangement joins TRBV29-1 to TRBJ2-1, with 9 bases matching TRBD1. The CDR3 totals 14 residues. Per the germline V gene, CDR1 is SQVTM and CDR2 is ANQGSEA. Trimming cost V 2 bases and J 5 bases; bases outside gene matches: 4. The CDR3 spells CSVEPWTGDNEQFF. Written as DNA, the CDR3 is TGCAGCGTTGAACCCTGGACAGGGGACAATGAGCAGTTCTTC.

This clonotype was picked up one time. A read error may produce the germline difference seen at one junction end. The gene calls are TRBV7-2 and TRBJ2-2; D possibly corresponds to TRBD2 (5 bases). CDR1 and CDR2 (germline): SGHTA, FQGNSA. This CDR3 has 14 amino acids. The CDR3 reads CASTRPSTAGELLF. The DNA for the CDR3 is TGTGCCAGCACCCGTCCCTCGACCGCCGGGGAGCTGTTATTT.